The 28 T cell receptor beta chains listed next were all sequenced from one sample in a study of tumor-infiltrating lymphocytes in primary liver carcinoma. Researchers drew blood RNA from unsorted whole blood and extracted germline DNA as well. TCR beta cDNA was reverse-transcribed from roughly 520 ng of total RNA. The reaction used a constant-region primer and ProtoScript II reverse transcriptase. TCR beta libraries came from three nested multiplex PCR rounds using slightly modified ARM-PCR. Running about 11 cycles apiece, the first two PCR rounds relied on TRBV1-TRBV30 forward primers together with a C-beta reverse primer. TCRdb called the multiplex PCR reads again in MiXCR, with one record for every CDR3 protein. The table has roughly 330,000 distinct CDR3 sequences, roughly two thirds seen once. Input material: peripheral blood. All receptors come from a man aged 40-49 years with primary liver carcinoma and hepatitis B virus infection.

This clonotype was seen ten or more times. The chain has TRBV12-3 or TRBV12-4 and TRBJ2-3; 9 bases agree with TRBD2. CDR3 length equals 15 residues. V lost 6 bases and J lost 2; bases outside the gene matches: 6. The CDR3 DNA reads TGTGCCAGCAGCAGGACTAGCGCCAACACAGATACGCAGTATTTT. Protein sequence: CASSRTSANTDTQYF.

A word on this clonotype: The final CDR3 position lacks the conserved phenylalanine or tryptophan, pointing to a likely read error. CDR3 nucleotide sequence: TGTGCCTGCAGCTGGTGGGCGGGAGACACAGATACGCAGTATCTT. Translation: CACSWWAGDTDTQYL. The chain employs TRBV5-5 and TRBJ2-3; 7 nucleotides line up with TRBD2. Looked up from germline, CDR1 is SGHKS and CDR2 is YYEKEE (reference sequence). The CDR3 loop spans 15 amino acids.

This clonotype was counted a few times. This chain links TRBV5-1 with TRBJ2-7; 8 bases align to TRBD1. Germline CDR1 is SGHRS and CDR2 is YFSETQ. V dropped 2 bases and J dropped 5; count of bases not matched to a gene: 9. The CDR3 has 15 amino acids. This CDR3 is CASSFPGQAYNEQYF. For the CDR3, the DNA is TGCGCCAGCAGCTTTCCGGGACAGGCATACAACGAGCAGTACTTC.

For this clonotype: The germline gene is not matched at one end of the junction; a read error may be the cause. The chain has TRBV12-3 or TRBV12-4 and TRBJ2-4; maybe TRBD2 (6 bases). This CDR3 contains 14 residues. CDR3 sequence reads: CTSSSISGGNIQYF. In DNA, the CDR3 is TGTACCAGCAGTTCAATTAGCGGAGGTAACATTCAGTACTTC.

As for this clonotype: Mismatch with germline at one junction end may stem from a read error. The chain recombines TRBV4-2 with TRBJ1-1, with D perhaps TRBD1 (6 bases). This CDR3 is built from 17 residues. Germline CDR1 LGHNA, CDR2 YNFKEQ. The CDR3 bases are TGTGCCAGCAGCCTAGGCAACCAGGGGCTCATGAACATTGAAGCTTTCTTT. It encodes CASSLGNQGLMNIEAFF.

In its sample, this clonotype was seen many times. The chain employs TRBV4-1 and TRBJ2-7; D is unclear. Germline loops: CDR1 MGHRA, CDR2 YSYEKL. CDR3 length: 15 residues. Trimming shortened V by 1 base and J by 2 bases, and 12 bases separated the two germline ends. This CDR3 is CASSQVQGQTYEQYF. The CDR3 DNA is TGCGCCAGCAGCCAAGTCCAAGGGCAAACCTACGAGCAGTACTTC.

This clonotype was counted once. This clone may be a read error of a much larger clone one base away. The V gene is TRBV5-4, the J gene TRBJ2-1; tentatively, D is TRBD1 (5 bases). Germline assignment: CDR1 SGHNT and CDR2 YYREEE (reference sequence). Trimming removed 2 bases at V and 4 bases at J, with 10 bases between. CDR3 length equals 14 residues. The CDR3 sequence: CASSFGDRYNEQFF. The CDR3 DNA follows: TGTGCCAGCAGCTTCGGTGACAGATACAATGAGCAGTTCTTC.

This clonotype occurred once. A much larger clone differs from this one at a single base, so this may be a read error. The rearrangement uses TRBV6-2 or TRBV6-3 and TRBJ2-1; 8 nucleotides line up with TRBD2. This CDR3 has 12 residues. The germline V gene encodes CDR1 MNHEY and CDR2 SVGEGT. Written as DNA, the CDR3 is TGTGCCCGCAGTACAGCGGGAGTTGAGCAGTTCTTC. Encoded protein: CARSTAGVEQFF.

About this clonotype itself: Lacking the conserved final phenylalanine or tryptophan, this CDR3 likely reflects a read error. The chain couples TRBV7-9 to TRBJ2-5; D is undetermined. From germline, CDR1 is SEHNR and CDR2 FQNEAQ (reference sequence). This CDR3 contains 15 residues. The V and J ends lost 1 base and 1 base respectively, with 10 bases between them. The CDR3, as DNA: TGTGCCAGCAGCTTAGTTCACGTCTCCCAAGAGACCCAGTACGTC. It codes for CASSLVHVSQETQYV.

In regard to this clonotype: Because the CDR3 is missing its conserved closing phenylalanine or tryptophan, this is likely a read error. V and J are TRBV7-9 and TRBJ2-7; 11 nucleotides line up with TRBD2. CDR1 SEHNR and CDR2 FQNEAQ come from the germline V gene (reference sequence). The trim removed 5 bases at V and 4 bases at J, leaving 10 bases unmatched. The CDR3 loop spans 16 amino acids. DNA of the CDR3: TGTGCCAGCAGCCTATGGAGAGGGACTAGCGGATACGAGCAGTACTCC. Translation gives CASSLWRGTSGYEQYS.

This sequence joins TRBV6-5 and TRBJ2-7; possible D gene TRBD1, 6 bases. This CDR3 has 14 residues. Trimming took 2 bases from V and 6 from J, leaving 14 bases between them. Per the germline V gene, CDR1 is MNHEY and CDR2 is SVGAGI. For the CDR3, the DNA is TGTGCCAGCAGTTACCTGACCATGGGGGCCGAGCAGTACTTC. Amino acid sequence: CASSYLTMGAEQYF.

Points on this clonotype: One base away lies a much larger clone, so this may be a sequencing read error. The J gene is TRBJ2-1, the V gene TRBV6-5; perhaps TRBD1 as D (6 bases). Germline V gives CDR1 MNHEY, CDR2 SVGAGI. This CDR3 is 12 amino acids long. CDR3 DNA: TGTGCCAGCAGTACCCCCAGGGGCGGCCAGTTATTC. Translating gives CASSTPRGGQLF.

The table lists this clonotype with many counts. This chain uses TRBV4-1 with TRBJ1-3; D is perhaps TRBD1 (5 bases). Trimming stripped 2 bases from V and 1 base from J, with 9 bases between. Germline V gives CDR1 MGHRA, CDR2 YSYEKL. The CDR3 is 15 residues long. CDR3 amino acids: CASSQLGVSGNTIYF. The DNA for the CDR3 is TGCGCCAGCAGCCAACTAGGGGTGTCTGGAAACACCATATATTTT.

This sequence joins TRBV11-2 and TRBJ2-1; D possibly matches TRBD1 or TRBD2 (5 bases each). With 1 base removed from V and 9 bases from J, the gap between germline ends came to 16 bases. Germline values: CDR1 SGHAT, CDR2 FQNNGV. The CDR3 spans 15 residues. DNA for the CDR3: TGTGCCAGCAGCTTAGGGAGAGGGGACGGAGGTGAGCAGTTCTTC. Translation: CASSLGRGDGGEQFF. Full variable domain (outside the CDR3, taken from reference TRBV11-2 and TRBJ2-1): EAGVAQSPRYKIIEKRQSVAFWCNPISGHATLYWYQQILGQGPKLLIQFQNNGVVDDSQLPKDRFSAERLKGVDSTLKIQPAKLEDSAVYLCASSLGRGDGGEQFFGPGTRLTVL.

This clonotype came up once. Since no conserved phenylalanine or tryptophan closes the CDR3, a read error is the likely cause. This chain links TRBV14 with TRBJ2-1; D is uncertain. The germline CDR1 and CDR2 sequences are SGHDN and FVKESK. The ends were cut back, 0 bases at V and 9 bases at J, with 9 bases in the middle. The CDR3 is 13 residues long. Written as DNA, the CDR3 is TGTGCCAGCAGCCAAGATTTGGCTGGTGAGCAGTTCTCC. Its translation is CASSQDLAGEQFS.

The CDR3: CASSSGPSQETQYF. CDR3 sequence (DNA): TGCGCCAGCAGCAGTGGACCGAGCCAAGAGACCCAGTACTTC. This chain joins TRBV5-1 and TRBJ2-5, with D unclear. Germline-derived CDR1 and CDR2 are SGHRS and YFSETQ. The CDR3 covers 14 residues. Trimming removed 4 bases from V and 1 base from J, with 11 bases in between.

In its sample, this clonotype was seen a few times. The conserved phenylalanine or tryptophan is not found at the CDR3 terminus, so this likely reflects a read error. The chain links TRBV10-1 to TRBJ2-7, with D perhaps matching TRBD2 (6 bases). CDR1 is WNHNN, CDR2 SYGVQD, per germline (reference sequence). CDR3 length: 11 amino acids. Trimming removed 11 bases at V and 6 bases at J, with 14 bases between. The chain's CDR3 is CASGDGREQYL. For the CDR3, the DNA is TGCGCCTCGGGGGATGGGCGCGAGCAGTACCTC.

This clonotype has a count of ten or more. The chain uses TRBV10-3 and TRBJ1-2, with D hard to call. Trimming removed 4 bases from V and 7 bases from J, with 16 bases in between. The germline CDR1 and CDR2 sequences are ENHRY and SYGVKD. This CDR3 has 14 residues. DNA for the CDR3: TGTGCCATCAGTGGGCCAGCCTTTTTGGGTGGCTACACCTTC. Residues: CAISGPAFLGGYTF.

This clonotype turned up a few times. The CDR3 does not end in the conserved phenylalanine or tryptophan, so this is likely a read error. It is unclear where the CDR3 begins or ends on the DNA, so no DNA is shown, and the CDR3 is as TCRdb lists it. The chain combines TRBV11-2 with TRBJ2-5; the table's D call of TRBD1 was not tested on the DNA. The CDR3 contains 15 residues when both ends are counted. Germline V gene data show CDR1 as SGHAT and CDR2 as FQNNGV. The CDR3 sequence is CASSLGGHLQETQYL.

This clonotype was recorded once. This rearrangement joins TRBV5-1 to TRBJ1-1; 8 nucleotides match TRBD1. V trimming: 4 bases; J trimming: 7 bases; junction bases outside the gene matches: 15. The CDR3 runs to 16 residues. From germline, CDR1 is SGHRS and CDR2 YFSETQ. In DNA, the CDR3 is TGCGCCAGCAGCGGATCAGGGGGCCTACGTAGTGGTGAAGCTTTCTTT. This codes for CASSGSGGLRSGEAFF.

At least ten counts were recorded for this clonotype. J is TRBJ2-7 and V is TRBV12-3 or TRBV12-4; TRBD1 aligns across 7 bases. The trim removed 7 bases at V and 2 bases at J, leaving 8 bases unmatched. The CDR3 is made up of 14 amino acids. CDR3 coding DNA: TGTGCCAGCACTCTAGTGACAGGGACCTACGAGCAGTACTTC. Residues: CASTLVTGTYEQYF.

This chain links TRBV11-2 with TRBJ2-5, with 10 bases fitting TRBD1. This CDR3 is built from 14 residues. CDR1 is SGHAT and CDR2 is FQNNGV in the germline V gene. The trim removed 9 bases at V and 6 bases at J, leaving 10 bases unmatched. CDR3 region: CASSLHDRGQTQYF. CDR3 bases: TGTGCCAGTAGCCTCCACGACAGGGGGCAGACCCAGTACTTC.

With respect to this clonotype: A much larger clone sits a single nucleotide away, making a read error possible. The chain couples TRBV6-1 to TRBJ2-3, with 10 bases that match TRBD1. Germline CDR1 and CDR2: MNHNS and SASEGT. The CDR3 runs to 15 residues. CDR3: CACSGWTGGKDTQYF. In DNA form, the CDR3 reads TGTGCCTGCAGTGGGTGGACAGGGGGTAAAGATACGCAGTATTTT.

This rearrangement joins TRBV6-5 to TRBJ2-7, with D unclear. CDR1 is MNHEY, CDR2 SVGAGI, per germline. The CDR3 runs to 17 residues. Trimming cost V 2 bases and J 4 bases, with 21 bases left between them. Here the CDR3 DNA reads TGTGCCAGCAGTTACGAACGTAGAGACACGGACCCTTACGAGCAGTACTTC. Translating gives CASSYERRDTDPYEQYF.

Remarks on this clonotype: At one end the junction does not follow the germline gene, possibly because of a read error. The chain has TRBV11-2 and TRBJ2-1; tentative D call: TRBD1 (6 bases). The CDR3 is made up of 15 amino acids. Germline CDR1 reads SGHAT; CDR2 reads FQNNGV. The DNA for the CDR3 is TGTGCCAGCAGCGGTGACAGGACCAGAAACAATGAGCGGTTTTTC. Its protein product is CASSGDRTRNNERFF.

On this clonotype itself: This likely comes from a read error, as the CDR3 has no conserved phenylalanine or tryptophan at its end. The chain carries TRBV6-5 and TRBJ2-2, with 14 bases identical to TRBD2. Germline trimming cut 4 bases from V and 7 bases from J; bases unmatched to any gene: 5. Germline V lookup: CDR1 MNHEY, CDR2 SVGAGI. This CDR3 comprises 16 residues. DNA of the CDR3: TGTGCCAGCAGTTGGGGACTAGCGGGAGACGGCGGGGAGCTGTTTTCT. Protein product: CASSWGLAGDGGELFS.

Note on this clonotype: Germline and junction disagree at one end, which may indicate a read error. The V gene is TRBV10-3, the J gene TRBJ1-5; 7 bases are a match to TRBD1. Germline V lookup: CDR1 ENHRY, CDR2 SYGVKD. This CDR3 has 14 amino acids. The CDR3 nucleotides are TGTGCCAGCAGTGCCGGGACAGACACATGGCCCCAGCATTTT. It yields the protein CASSAGTDTWPQHF.

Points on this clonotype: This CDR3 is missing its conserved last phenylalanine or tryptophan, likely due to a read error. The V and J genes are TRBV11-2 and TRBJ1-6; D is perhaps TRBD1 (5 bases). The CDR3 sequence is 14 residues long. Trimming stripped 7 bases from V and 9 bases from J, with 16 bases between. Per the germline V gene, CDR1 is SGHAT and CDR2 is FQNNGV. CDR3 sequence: CASNFRQGSSPLHL. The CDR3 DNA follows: TGTGCCAGCAACTTCCGTCAGGGAAGTTCACCCCTCCACCTT.